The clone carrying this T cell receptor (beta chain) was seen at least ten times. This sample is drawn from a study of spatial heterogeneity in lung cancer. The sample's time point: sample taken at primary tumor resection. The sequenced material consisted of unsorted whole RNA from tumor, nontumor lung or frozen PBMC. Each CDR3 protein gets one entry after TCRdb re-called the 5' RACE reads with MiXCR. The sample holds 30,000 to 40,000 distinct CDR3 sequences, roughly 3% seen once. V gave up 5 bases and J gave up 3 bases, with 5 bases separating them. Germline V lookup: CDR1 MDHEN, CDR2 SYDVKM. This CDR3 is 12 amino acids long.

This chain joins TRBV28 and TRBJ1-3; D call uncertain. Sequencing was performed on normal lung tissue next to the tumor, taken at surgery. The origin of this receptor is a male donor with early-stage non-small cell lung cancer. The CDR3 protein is CASSPLGNTIYF. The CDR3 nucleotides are TGTGCCAGCAGTCCGCTTGGAAACACCATATATTTT.